This record covers a single T cell receptor beta chain. Antigen unknown. The data were produced by immunoSEQ multiplex PCR, yet TCRdb's version contains in-frame clones alone and is incomplete. This sample has 85,000 to 120,000 clones, with around 81% found just once. This CDR3 is built from 12 residues. V shed 2 bases and J shed 3 bases, with 4 bases lying between them. Looked up from germline, CDR1 is SEHNR and CDR2 is FQNEAQ (reference sequence). This record belongs to a study of Ad26.COV2.S vaccination and SARS-CoV-2 variants. Overall study findings and caveats: Placebo recipients had lower spike-specific TCR breadth than vaccine recipients.

The chain has TRBV7-9 and TRBJ2-5; D is uncertain. Sequencing used peripheral blood, obtained after recovery from COVID-19. This sequence was found in a human donor who had recovered from COVID-19. The CDR3 DNA reads TGTGCCAGCAGCTTACAGAAAGAGACCCAGTACTTC. Protein: CASSLQKETQYF.